This T cell receptor (beta chain) was retrieved from a study of T cells in Graves' hyperthyroidism and ophthalmopathy. Cells are PBMCs isolated from 10 ml of fresh blood. About this clonotype: Its specificity is not known.

It was RNA transcripts that yielded the amplified TCR beta CDR3 regions. In the first-round RT-PCR of the TCR CDR3, the HTBI primer set was used. TCRdb re-analysed the multiplex PCR reads in MiXCR, keeping a single row per CDR3 protein. The table has hundreds of thousands of distinct CDR3 sequences, approximately 25% seen once. Study-level points and caveats: Most clonotypes that expanded in the thyroid above 0.001 also showed up in blood.

Trimming pared 1 base from V and 7 bases from J, leaving 7 bases between. The length of the CDR3 is 11 residues. Germline values: CDR1 GTSNPN, CDR2 SVGIG (reference sequence). Sequences were obtained from blood. This chain uses TRBV30 with TRBJ1-2; D is uncertain. This TCR was sampled from a woman younger than 45 with Graves' ophthalmopathy. The CDR3 DNA reads as TGTGCCTGGAGTGAGAATATTGGCTACACCTTC. Translation: CAWSENIGYTF.